The rows below give T cell receptor beta chains drawn from one sample of a study of blood T cell repertoires in COVID-19. Method: immunoSEQ multiplex PCR; TCRdb's copy keeps in-frame clones and lacks some. The table shows some 240,000 clones, with about 90% occurring only once. What was sequenced was peripheral blood. The receptors stem from a woman in her sixties or seventies with COVID-19, enrolled during active disease. Each CDR3 is given with its conserved first and last residue. The D gene is left open where the match is weak. Clone size, where shown, is once, few, many, or a class for clones that have expanded.

d_gene | j_gene | abundance | v_gene | len | CDR3nt | CDR3aa
TRBD1 | TRBJ1-1 | . | TRBV10-3 | 14 | TGTGCCATACGAGAACAGGGGACGAACACTGAAGCTTTCTTT | CAIREQGTNTEAFF
. | TRBJ1-3 | . | TRBV7-2 | 15 | TGTGCCAGCAGCTTTGTACGGGATTCTGGAAACACCATATATTTT | CASSFVRDSGNTIYF
TRBD2 | TRBJ2-3 | . | TRBV7-9 | 17 | TGTGCCAGCAGGCGGACTAGCGGGGGGGCCGAGACAGATACGCAGTATTTT | CASRRTSGGAETDTQYF
. | TRBJ1-2 | . | TRBV3-1/TRBV3-2 | 12 | TGTGCCAGCAGCCAAGGGCGGTATGGCTACACCTTC | CASSQGRYGYTF
TRBD2 | TRBJ2-3 | . | TRBV3-1/TRBV3-2 | 17 | TGTGCCAGCAGCCAAGCTCTTGGCGGGGGGCCCACAGATACGCAGTATTTT | CASSQALGGGPTDTQYF
. | TRBJ1-5 | . | TRBV7-2 | 16 | TGTGCCAGCAGCATACTAACAGGGTTTGGAAATCAGCCCCAGCATTTT | CASSILTGFGNQPQHF
. | TRBJ1-6 | . | TRBV7-2 | 15 | TGTGCCAGCAGCTTAACACAGTTCTATAATTCACCCCTCCACTTT | CASSLTQFYNSPLHF
. | TRBJ1-6 | . | TRBV9 | 14 | TGTGCCAGCAACCTTGAGGGTTACAATTCACCCCTCCACTTT | CASNLEGYNSPLHF
. | TRBJ2-5 | . | TRBV19 | 15 | TGTGCCAGTAGTATAGTTGGTAGCAGCCAAGAGACCCAGTACTTC | CASSIVGSSQETQYF
. | TRBJ2-2 | . | TRBV11-2 | 11 | TGTGCCAGCAGCGGGCAACTGGAGCTGTTTTTT | CASSGQLELFF
TRBD2 | TRBJ2-3 | few | TRBV7-2 | 15 | TGTGCCAGCAGCTTACTAGCGGGGGCCACAGATACGCAGTATTTT | CASSLLAGATDTQYF
TRBD1 | TRBJ1-2 | . | TRBV6-2/TRBV6-3 | 13 | TGTGCCAGCAGTTGGGGACAGGTCTATGGCTACACCTTC | CASSWGQVYGYTF
TRBD1 | TRBJ2-7 | . | TRBV6-4 | 18 | TGTGCCAGCAGTGTTCCCGGGACAGGGATCGTAAGCTCCTACGAGCAGTACTTC | CASSVPGTGIVSSYEQYF
. | TRBJ2-7 | . | TRBV19 | 14 | TGTGCCAGTAGTATAGGTGACAGTTCCTACGAGCAGTACTTC | CASSIGDSSYEQYF
. | TRBJ1-5 | . | TRBV6-2/TRBV6-3 | 18 | TGTGCCAGCAGCTCCGCCCTGAAGGGGCCAAGAGTCAATCAGCCCCAGCATTTT | CASSSALKGPRVNQPQHF
. | TRBJ2-4 | . | TRBV7-6 | 15 | TGTGCCAGCAGCCGCGGGTTAGGGCAGGAAAACATTCAGTACTTC | CASSRGLGQENIQYF
. | TRBJ2-3 | . | TRBV30 | 14 | TGTGCCTGGAGTGTGGGGGGTAGCACAGATACGCAGTATTTT | CAWSVGGSTDTQYF
. | TRBJ2-2 | . | TRBV7-2 | 15 | TGTGCCAGCAGCTATGGGCAGGGAGGCACCGGGGAGCTGTTTTTT | CASSYGQGGTGELFF
TRBD1 | TRBJ2-1 | . | TRBV29-1 | 13 | TGCAGCGTTGGACAGGGGGCCCCCAATGAGCAGTTCTTC | CSVGQGAPNEQFF
. | TRBJ1-4 | . | TRBV27 | 14 | TGTGCCAGCAGTTTCCTTGCAACTAATGAAAAACTGTTTTTT | CASSFLATNEKLFF
. | TRBJ1-3 | . | TRBV4-3 | 17 | TGCGCCAGCAGCCAAGGGGTGCGGGGGGACTCTGGAAACACCATATATTTT | CASSQGVRGDSGNTIYF
. | TRBJ1-5 | . | TRBV6-6 | 14 | TGTGCCAGCAGTTACCGCGGGGAGAGGGGCCCCCAGCATTTT | CASSYRGERGPQHF
TRBD1 | TRBJ1-2 | . | TRBV9 | 13 | TGTGCCAGCAGCGCGGGACAGGCCTATGGCTACACCTTC | CASSAGQAYGYTF